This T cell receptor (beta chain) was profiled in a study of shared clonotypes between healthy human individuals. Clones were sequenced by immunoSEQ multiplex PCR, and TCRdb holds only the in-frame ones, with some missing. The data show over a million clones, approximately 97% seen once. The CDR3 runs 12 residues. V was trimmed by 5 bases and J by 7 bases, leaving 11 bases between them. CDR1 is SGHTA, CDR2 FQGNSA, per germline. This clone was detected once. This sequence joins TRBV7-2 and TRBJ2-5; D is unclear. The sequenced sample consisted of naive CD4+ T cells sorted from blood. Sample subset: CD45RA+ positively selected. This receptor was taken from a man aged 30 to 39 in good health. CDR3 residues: CASSPTRVTQYF. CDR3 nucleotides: TGTGCCAGCAGCCCTACCCGGGTGACCCAGTACTTC.